The rows below give T cell receptor beta chains drawn from one sample of a study of brain T cells in children with intractable seizures. Method: immunoSEQ multiplex PCR; TCRdb's copy keeps in-frame clones and lacks some. The repertoire holds 300,000 to 400,000 clones, with roughly 93% as singletons. The sequencing used peripheral blood, collected more than 4 months after surgery. Every receptor here comes from a boy in the first two years of life with tuberous sclerosis and intractable seizures. Each CDR3 is given with its conserved first and last residue. The order of the fields is J gene, V gene, D gene, clone size, CDR3 DNA, CDR3 protein. D genes are given only for firm matches. A row's size may be missing; if present it is once, few, many or a size class.

TRBJ1-5,TRBV5-6,.,few,TGTGCCAGCAGCTTCGGGATCGGACAGCCCCAGCATTTT,CASSFGIGQPQHF
TRBJ2-1,TRBV5-1,TRBD2,.,TGCGCCAGCAGCTCCGTCGGGGGGGCCTCAGGCAATGAGCAGTTCTTC,CASSSVGGASGNEQFF
TRBJ1-2,TRBV12-3/TRBV12-4,.,.,TGTGCCAGCAGAGTAAACTCTTACTATGGCTACACCTTC,CASRVNSYYGYTF
TRBJ2-1,TRBV24-1,TRBD2,.,TGTGCCACCAGTCCGCCCAGCGGGAGTATCGATGAGCAGTTCTTC,CATSPPSGSIDEQFF
TRBJ1-2,TRBV23-1,.,.,TGCGCCAGCAGACAGGACTATGGCTACACCTTC,CASRQDYGYTF
TRBJ2-7,TRBV27,.,.,TGTGCCAGCAGCAGGGGGGGCCACGAGCAGTACTTC,CASSRGGHEQYF
TRBJ1-2,TRBV5-8,TRBD1,.,TGTGCCAGCAGCTGGGTGAGGGGGCCAAACTATGGCTACACCTTC,CASSWVRGPNYGYTF
TRBJ2-1,TRBV2,TRBD1,.,TGTGCCAGCTTGACCGGGACAGGGGTCTCCAATGAGCAGTTCTTC,CASLTGTGVSNEQFF
TRBJ2-1,TRBV29-1,.,few,TGCAGCGTTGAAAGAAGGGTTAGTGAGCAGTTCTTC,CSVERRVSEQFF
TRBJ2-5,TRBV30,TRBD2,.,TGTGCCTGGAGTGTAGTCCTTTCGCTAGCGGGGGGGGAGACCCAGTACTTC,CAWSVVLSLAGGETQYF
TRBJ2-2,TRBV4-2,.,.,TGTGCCAGCAGCCAAGGGGGTAGAACCGACACCGGGGAGCTGTTTTTT,CASSQGGRTDTGELFF
TRBJ1-2,TRBV19,.,.,TGTGCCAGTAGTATTAATCGGTGGACATATACTCATGGCTACACCTTC,CASSINRWTYTHGYTF
TRBJ1-2,TRBV6-5,.,.,TGTGCCAGCAAGGAGTGGGGAAACTATGGCTACACCTTC,CASKEWGNYGYTF
TRBJ2-3,TRBV7-3,TRBD2,.,TGTGCCAGCAGCTTAAGAGGGACTAGCGGGGGGCGGGTCACAGATACGCAGTATTTT,CASSLRGTSGGRVTDTQYF
TRBJ2-3,TRBV28,.,.,TGTGCCAGCAGTGTAGGAGGGCCTACAGATACGCAGTATTTT,CASSVGGPTDTQYF
TRBJ2-1,TRBV27,.,.,TGTGCCAGCAGCACCCTGAGCTCCTACAATGAGCAGTTCTTC,CASSTLSSYNEQFF
TRBJ1-5,TRBV2,.,.,TGTGCCAGCAGTGGGGCCTGGGGGGAAAATCAGCCCCAGCATTTT,CASSGAWGENQPQHF
TRBJ1-2,TRBV28,.,.,TGTGCCAGCAGTAACCCGGGATCTTGGGCCTACACCTTC,CASSNPGSWAYTF
TRBJ1-3,TRBV2,TRBD1,.,TGTGCCAGCAGTGGACAGGGTCCTAACTCTGGAAACACCATATATTTT,CASSGQGPNSGNTIYF
TRBJ1-4,TRBV19,.,.,TGTGCCAGTAGGTGGAGCCTAGGGGAAAAACTGTTTTTT,CASRWSLGEKLFF
TRBJ1-1,TRBV29-1,TRBD1,.,TGCAGCGCCGGGGACAGGGGAGCTGAAGCTTTCTTT,CSAGDRGAEAFF
TRBJ2-1,TRBV7-6,TRBD2,.,TGTGCCAGCAGCTTGCGCAGGGCGGGGGAGAGCTCCTACAATGAGCAGTTCTTC,CASSLRRAGESSYNEQFF
TRBJ2-7,TRBV4-1,.,.,TGCGCCAGCAGCCATTCACCGAGCTCCTACGAGCAGTACTTC,CASSHSPSSYEQYF
TRBJ2-7,TRBV5-1,.,.,TGCGCCAGCAGCTTGGTGGGCGTAATCTACGAGCAGTACTTC,CASSLVGVIYEQYF
TRBJ1-3,TRBV5-6,TRBD1,once,TGTGCCAGCAGCCCCGGGACAGGTGCCCGAAACACCATATATTTT,CASSPGTGARNTIYF
TRBJ1-3,TRBV12-3/TRBV12-4,.,.,TGTGCCAGCACCGGGGGGGGTAGAAACACCATATATTTT,CASTGGGRNTIYF
TRBJ2-3,TRBV27,TRBD2,.,TGTGCCAGCAGTCCCCTCGTGGCAGCGGGAGTTGCAGATACGCAGTATTTT,CASSPLVAAGVADTQYF
TRBJ2-4,TRBV6-5,TRBD2,.,TGTGCCAGCACTTTCCGGACTAGCGGTCAAAACATTCAGTACTTC,CASTFRTSGQNIQYF
TRBJ2-7,TRBV7-2,.,.,TGTGCCAGCAGCTTAATGGACTCAAGGTGGGACTACGAGCAGTACTTC,CASSLMDSRWDYEQYF
TRBJ1-1,TRBV5-4,.,.,TGTGCCAGCAGCCCACGCCGGGTAGGCCAGGAGAACACTGAAGCTTTCTTT,CASSPRRVGQENTEAFF
TRBJ2-5,TRBV5-1,TRBD2,.,TGCGCCAGCAGCTTGGGACTAGCGGGGCTAACCCAAGAGACCCAGTACTTC,CASSLGLAGLTQETQYF
TRBJ2-7,TRBV30,.,.,TGTGCCTGGAGGCGGGCCCTCGACGAGCAGTACTTC,CAWRRALDEQYF
TRBJ1-1,TRBV30,TRBD1,.,TGTGCCTGGAGGACGCCGGACAGGGGCACTGAAGCTTTCTTT,CAWRTPDRGTEAFF
TRBJ1-4,TRBV4-1,.,.,TGCGCCAGCAGCCAAGATCCCGCAGGGAGGATGAGGTTGGGAACTAATGAAAAACTGTTTTTT,CASSQDPAGRMRLGTNEKLFF
TRBJ1-6,TRBV21-1,.,.,TGTGCCAGCAGCAAACTAAAGCGCCCGAGCTCCTATAATTCACCCCTCCACTTT,CASSKLKRPSSYNSPLHF
TRBJ1-1,TRBV30,.,.,TGTGCCTGGAGATTGGGACGGATGAACACTGAAGCTTTCTTT,CAWRLGRMNTEAFF
TRBJ2-2,TRBV7-3,.,once,TGTGCCAGCAGCTTATCATCAGGGAATACCGGGGAGCTGTTTTTT,CASSLSSGNTGELFF